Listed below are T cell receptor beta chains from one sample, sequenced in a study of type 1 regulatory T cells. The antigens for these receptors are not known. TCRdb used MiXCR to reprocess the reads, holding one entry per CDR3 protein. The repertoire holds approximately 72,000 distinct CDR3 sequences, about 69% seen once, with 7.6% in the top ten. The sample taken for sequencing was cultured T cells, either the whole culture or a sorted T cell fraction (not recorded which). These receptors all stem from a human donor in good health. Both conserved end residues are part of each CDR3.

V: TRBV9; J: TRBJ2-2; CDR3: CASSVAATRSPTGELFF
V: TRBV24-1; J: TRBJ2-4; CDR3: CATSDDHTRTGGKNIQYF
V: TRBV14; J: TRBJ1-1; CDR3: CASSQRQGANTEAFF
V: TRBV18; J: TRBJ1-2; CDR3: CASSPQSSYGYTF
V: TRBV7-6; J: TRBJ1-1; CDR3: CASSPTNTEAFF
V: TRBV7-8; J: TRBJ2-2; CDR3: CASSSTRNTGELFF
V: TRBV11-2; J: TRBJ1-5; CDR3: CASSRQGINQPQHF
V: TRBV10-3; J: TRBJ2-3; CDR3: CAISESLGGQGRTDTQYF
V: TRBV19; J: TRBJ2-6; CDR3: CASSMWITGANVLTF
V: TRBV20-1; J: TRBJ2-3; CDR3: CSARVEREENTDTQYF
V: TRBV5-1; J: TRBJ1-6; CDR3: CASTDVNNNSPLHF
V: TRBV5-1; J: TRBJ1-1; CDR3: CASSAPGHGMNTEAFF
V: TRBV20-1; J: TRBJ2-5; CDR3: CSALVQTETQYF
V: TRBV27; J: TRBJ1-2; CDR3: CASSLTRDRVGYGYTF
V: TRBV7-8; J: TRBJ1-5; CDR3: CASSSLRGDQPQHF
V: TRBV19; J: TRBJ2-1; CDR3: CASSPQTTSGNYNEQFF
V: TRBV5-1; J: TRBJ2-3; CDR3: CASSGDMDTQYF
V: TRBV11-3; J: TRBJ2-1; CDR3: CASSLDRLDEQFF
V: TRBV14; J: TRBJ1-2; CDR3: CASSRIEEPNYGYTF
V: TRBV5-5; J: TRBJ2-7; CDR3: CASSLVPSGGNSYEQYF
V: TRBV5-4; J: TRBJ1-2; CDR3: CASNIGGSYGYTF
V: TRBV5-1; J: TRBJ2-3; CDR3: CASSLAPSGEDTQYF
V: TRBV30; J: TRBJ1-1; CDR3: CAWRAGMNTEAFF
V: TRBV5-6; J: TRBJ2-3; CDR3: CASSIRVRDTQYF
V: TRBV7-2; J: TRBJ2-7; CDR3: CASSLYRDRGQHEQYF
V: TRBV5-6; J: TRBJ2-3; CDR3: CASSVGREGRKQYF
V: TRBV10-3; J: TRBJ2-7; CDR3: CAISVGGTTTYEQYF
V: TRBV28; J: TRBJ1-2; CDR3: CASSLAEYGYTF
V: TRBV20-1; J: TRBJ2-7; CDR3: CSARGPIGRRGEQYF
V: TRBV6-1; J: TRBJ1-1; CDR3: CASSEEGGMNTEAFF
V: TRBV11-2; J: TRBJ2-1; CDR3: CASSQGTTSYNEQFF
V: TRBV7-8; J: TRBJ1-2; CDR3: CASTPDRNYGYTF
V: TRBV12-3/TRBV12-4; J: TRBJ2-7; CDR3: CASSRGLADPREQYF
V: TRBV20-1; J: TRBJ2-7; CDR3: CSAGTYEQYF
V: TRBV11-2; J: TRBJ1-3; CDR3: CASSLSNSGNTIYF
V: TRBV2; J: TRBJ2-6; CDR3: CASRRSGANVLTF
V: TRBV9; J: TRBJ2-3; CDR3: CASSPRGATSGTQYF
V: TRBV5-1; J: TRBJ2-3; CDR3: CASKQTDTQYF
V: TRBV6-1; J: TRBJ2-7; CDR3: CASGTLKTYEQYF
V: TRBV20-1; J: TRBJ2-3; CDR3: CSARGPGRGHTDTQYF
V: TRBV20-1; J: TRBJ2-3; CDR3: CSARGLEDHRGTDTQYF
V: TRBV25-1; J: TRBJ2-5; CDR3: CASSEPSGRSETQYF
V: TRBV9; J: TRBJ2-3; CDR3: CASSVVAGDTDTQYF
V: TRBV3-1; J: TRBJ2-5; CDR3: CASSQERSGSQETQYF
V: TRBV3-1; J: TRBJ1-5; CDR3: CASSVNVVSQPQHF
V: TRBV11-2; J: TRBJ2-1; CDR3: CASLRSFKRNNEQFF
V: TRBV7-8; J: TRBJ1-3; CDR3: CASRNYPGATGNTIYF
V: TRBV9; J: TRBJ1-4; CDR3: CASSVEGEEKLFF
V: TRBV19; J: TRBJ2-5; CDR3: CASSDRGRETQYF
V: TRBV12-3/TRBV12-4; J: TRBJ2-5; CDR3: CASRDPGLQTQYF
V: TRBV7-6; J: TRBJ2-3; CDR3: CASSSETGRPDTQYF
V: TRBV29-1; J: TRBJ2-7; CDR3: CSVASGSWYEQYF
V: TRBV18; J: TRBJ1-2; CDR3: CASSPQMAGSTYGYTF
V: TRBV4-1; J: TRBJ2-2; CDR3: CASSQAFGLQSGELFF
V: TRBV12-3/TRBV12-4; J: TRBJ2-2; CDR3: CASARGDPGELFF
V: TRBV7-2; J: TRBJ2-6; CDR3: CASSLRGPGANVLTF
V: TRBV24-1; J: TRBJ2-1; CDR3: CATSDLGGFEQFF